This T cell receptor (beta chain) was profiled in a study of CD8 T cells in ankylosing spondylitis. Libraries for TCR beta were made by quantitative 5'-RACE with molecular barcodes. TCRdb ran MiXCR on the 5' RACE reads and lists one entry per CDR3 protein. The sample records approximately 35,000 distinct CDR3 sequences, approximately 15% being singletons. This CDR3 has 13 residues. CDR1 is MNHEY and CDR2 is SVGEGT in the germline V gene. V lost 6 bases and J 1 base, leaving 9 bases between the germline ends. The receptor was derived from a male donor with ankylosing spondylitis or in good health (not recorded which). J is TRBJ1-1 and V is TRBV6-2 or TRBV6-3; D gene unclear. The specimen sequenced was blood. The CDR3 sequence: CASSTEANTEAFF. The CDR3 nucleotides are TGTGCCAGCAGCACCGAAGCGAACACTGAAGCTTTCTTT.